This TCR beta chain was captured by sequencing in a study of blood T cell repertoires in COVID-19. The CDR3 has 11 residues. The V end lost 4 bases, the J end lost 3 bases, and 5 bases lay between the germline ends. CDR1 and CDR2 from the germline V gene are SGHRS and YFSETQ. Assay: immunoSEQ multiplex PCR; the TCRdb copy retains only in-frame clones and omits some. There are roughly 40,000 clones in the sample; almost 85% occur only once, and about 14% lies in the top ten. The sample was peripheral blood. The V and J genes are TRBV5-1 and TRBJ2-7; D gene uncertain. The receptor was isolated from a human donor in a cohort sampled during active COVID-19. The CDR3 protein is CASSLIYEQYF. CDR3 DNA sequence: TGCGCCAGCAGCCTAATCTACGAGCAGTACTTC.